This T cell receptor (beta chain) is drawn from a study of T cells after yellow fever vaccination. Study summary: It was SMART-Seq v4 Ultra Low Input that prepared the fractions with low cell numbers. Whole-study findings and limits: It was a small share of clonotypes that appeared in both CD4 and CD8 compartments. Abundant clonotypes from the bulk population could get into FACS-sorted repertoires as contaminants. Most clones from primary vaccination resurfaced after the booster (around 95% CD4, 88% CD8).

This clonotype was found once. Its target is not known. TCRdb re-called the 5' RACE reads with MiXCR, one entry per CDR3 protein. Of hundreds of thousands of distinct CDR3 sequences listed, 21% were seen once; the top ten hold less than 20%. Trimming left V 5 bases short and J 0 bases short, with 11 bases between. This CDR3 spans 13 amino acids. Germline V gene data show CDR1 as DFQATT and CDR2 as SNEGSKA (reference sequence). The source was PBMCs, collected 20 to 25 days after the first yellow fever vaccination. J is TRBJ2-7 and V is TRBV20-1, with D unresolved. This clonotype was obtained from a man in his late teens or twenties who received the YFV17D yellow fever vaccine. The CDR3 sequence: CSAGSSSSYEQYF. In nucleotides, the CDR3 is TGCAGTGCTGGTTCGTCGAGCTCCTACGAGCAGTACTTC.